One T cell receptor (beta chain) is described in this entry. Original methodology: Amplification of reference gene primers was used by the study to estimate nucleated cell counts. Sequenced by immunoSEQ multiplex PCR; TCRdb stores in-frame clones only, minus some. The D gene and trimming were derived from the DNA, and the V and J assignments and clone size from that table. The sample consists of about 110,000 clones, around 81% of them appearing once. The data derive from a study of blood T cell repertoires in COVID-19. Across the study: COVID-19 samples, acute and convalescent, were from the United States, Italy and Spain.

The specimen was peripheral blood. The clonotype was recovered from a woman in her 70s with acute or convalescent COVID-19.

The CDR3 sequence: CASSLAGTQTYEQYF. The CDR3 coding sequence is TGCGCCAGCAGCTTGGCCGGGACTCAGACCTACGAGCAGTACTTC. The chain employs TRBV5-1 and TRBJ2-7; tentatively, D is TRBD2 (6 bases). This CDR3 spans 15 amino acids. Trimming removed 0 bases at V and 2 bases at J, with 12 bases between. The germline gives CDR1 SGHRS, CDR2 YFSETQ.